Below are 29 T cell receptor beta chains sequenced from a single sample in a study of blood T cell repertoires in COVID-19. Using immunoSEQ multiplex PCR, the repertoire was profiled, and TCRdb retains in-frame clones only, with some absent. The sample has 200,000 to 250,000 clones, roughly 84% seen once; the top ten hold 3% to 4%. Sequencing used peripheral blood. These receptors were obtained from an elderly woman with acute or convalescent COVID-19.

The rearrangement joins TRBV9 to TRBJ2-3; weak D call: TRBD2 (7 bases). The V gene's germline CDR1 is SGDLS and CDR2 YYNGEE. V lost 0 bases, J lost 2 bases, and 10 bases lay in between. The CDR3 has 15 residues. CDR3 nucleotide sequence: TGTGCCAGCAGCGTAGCGGGGGGCCTCACAGATACGCAGTATTTT. This codes for CASSVAGGLTDTQYF.

The chain combines TRBV5-4 with TRBJ2-5, with 8 bases matching TRBD1. The CDR3 totals 15 residues. V lost 4 bases and J lost 5; bases outside the gene matches: 10. Looked up from germline, CDR1 is SGHNT and CDR2 is YYREEE (reference sequence). In nucleotides, the CDR3 is TGTGCCAGCAGCGTGGGCCAGGGGGCTATTGAGACCCAGTACTTC. As protein: CASSVGQGAIETQYF. Using reference TRBV5-4 and TRBJ2-5 for the parts outside the CDR3, the full variable domain is ETGVTQSPTHLIKTRGQQVTLRCSSQSGHNTVSWYQQALGQGPQFIFQYYREEENGRGNFPPRFSGLQFPNYSSELNVNALELDDSALYLCASSVGQGAIETQYFGPGTRLLVL.

The chain joins TRBV27 to TRBJ2-5; possible D gene TRBD2, 5 bases. Germline V gives CDR1 MNHEY, CDR2 SMNVEV (reference sequence). Deletions cut 5 bases from V and 7 bases from J, with 14 bases between. This CDR3 spans 13 amino acids. In DNA, the CDR3 is TGTGCCAGCAGTCCCGGACTGGGAATGACCCAGTACTTC. Encoded protein: CASSPGLGMTQYF.

This chain uses TRBV19 with TRBJ1-2; maybe TRBD1 (6 bases). Germline loops: CDR1 LNHDA, CDR2 SQIVND (reference sequence). V dropped 8 bases and J dropped 6 bases, with 13 bases sitting between them. The CDR3 has 12 residues. CDR3: CASGGRAHGYTF. In nucleotides, the CDR3 is TGTGCCAGTGGGGGCAGGGCACATGGCTACACCTTC.

V gene TRBV28 combines with J gene TRBJ1-1; D not certain. The V end was cut by 4 bases, the J end by 3 bases, with 12 bases between. From germline, CDR1 is MDHEN and CDR2 SYDVKM. The CDR3 length is 14 residues. DNA for the CDR3: TGTGCCAGCAGTTCAGGTTTCGCCTACACTGAAGCTTTCTTT. Amino acid sequence: CASSSGFAYTEAFF.

The chain has TRBV18 and TRBJ1-5; D may be TRBD1 (6 bases). The CDR3 is made up of 14 amino acids. V was shortened by 6 bases and J by 7 bases, with 16 bases between the two germline ends. CDR1 is KGHSH, CDR2 LQKENI, per germline. In nucleotides, the CDR3 is TGTGCCAGCTCTCCAGGGGAGGGCCGGCAGCCCCAGCATTTT. Amino acids: CASSPGEGRQPQHF.

The chain combines TRBV11-3 with TRBJ1-1, with D unresolved. The germline gives CDR1 SGHNT, CDR2 YENEEA. There are 15 residues in the CDR3. The V end lost 3 bases, the J end lost 0 bases, and 11 bases lay between the germline ends. The CDR3 region is CASSLNPNLNTEAFF. CDR3 nucleotide sequence: TGTGCCAGCAGCTTGAACCCCAACTTGAACACTGAAGCTTTCTTT.

The table lists this clone with a count of one. The J gene is TRBJ1-1, the V gene TRBV25-1; D call uncertain. The length of the CDR3 is 13 residues. Germline V gene sequence: CDR1 MGHDK, CDR2 SYGVNS. V was shortened by 0 bases and J by 8 bases, with 10 bases between the two germline ends. CDR3 sequence: CASSEYVGREAFF. In DNA form, the CDR3 reads TGTGCCAGCAGTGAATATGTGGGCAGGGAAGCTTTCTTT.

The genes are TRBV4-1 and TRBJ2-1; 9 bases line up with TRBD2. The CDR3 sequence is 16 residues long. CDR1 and CDR2 from the germline V gene are MGHRA and YSYEKL. The V segment lost 0 bases and the J segment 2 bases; nucleotides outside the gene matches: 2. The CDR3 loop is CASSQDAGGTYNEQFF. Here the CDR3 DNA reads TGCGCCAGCAGCCAAGATGCGGGGGGGACCTACAATGAGCAGTTCTTC.

The chain combines TRBV5-4 with TRBJ2-3, with D perhaps TRBD1 (6 bases). The CDR3 length is 13 residues. In germline, CDR1 is SGHNT, CDR2 YYREEE (reference sequence). V was pared by 4 bases and J by 3 bases, with 9 bases between. The CDR3 loop is CASSRGNTDTQYF. The CDR3 DNA follows: TGTGCCAGCAGCAGGGGGAATACAGATACGCAGTATTTT.

This clone was counted a few times. The chain links TRBV27 to TRBJ1-1; D is ambiguous. Germline assignment: CDR1 MNHEY and CDR2 SMNVEV (reference sequence). The CDR3 spans 13 residues. Trimming took 6 bases from V and 9 from J, leaving 17 bases between them. DNA of the CDR3: TGTGCCAGCAGGCTCGCGGGTCGGGGAAAAGCTTTCTTT. Protein: CASRLAGRGKAFF.

The rearrangement links TRBV28 to TRBJ1-4; D may be TRBD1 (5 bases). Germline V gene data show CDR1 as MDHEN and CDR2 as SYDVKM. The CDR3 is 17 amino acids. V dropped 1 base and J dropped 4 bases, with 16 bases sitting between them. CDR3 amino acids: CASSLYGGAGSNEKLFF. The CDR3 DNA sequence: TGTGCCAGCAGTTTATACGGCGGGGCAGGGAGTAATGAAAAACTGTTTTTT.

Here the CDR3 DNA reads TGTGCCAGCAGTGAAGCGCGGGGTATGACCGGTCAGCCCCAGCATTTT. Protein product: CASSEARGMTGQPQHF. The chain links TRBV2 to TRBJ1-5; D gene unclear. This CDR3 spans 16 amino acids. The ends were cut back, 0 bases at V and 6 bases at J, with 15 bases in the middle. Germline lookup yields CDR1 SNHLY and CDR2 FYNNEI.

This clone appeared once. This rearrangement joins TRBV19 to TRBJ2-5; 8 bases line up with TRBD2. The CDR3 has 14 residues. V shed 7 bases and J 7 bases; nucleotides not matched to a gene: 11. The germline V gene encodes CDR1 LNHDA and CDR2 SQIVND (reference sequence). CDR3 in DNA: TGTGCCAGTACGCCCAGGACTAGCCAGGGGACCCAGTACTTC. Its protein product is CASTPRTSQGTQYF.

The V and J genes are TRBV3-1 (or the pseudogene TRBV3-2) and TRBJ2-3; 11 nucleotides agree with TRBD2. Germline CDR1 is LGHDT and CDR2 is YNNKEL (reference sequence). The CDR3 is 16 amino acids. Unmatched junction bases numbered 11, after V lost 7 bases and J lost 5 bases. The CDR3 sequence: CASTALAGGGVDTQYF. The CDR3 nucleotides read TGTGCCAGCACCGCCCTAGCGGGGGGTGGGGTAGATACGCAGTATTTT.

The chain is built from TRBV3-1 (or the pseudogene TRBV3-2) and TRBJ1-6; no firm D call. Between the trimmed V and J ends, which lost 1 base and 0 bases, there was a span of 7 bases. CDR3 length: 16 amino acids. The germline V gene has CDR1 LGHDT and CDR2 YNNKEL (reference sequence). The CDR3 region is CASSQGPSSYNSPLHF. In DNA form, the CDR3 reads TGTGCCAGCAGCCAAGGCCCCAGCTCCTATAATTCACCCCTCCACTTT.

This chain uses TRBV12-3 or TRBV12-4 with TRBJ1-5; D is possibly TRBD1 (6 bases). There are 13 residues in the CDR3. Trimming removed 5 bases from V and 9 bases from J, with 14 bases in between. For the CDR3, the DNA is TGTGCCAGCAGTGTGGACAGTCATGGGCCCCAGCATTTT. Protein product: CASSVDSHGPQHF.

V usage is TRBV5-6 and J usage is TRBJ1-1; D remains unclear. There are 13 residues in the CDR3. CDR1 and CDR2 (germline): SGHDT, YYEEEE. The V and J ends lost 2 bases and 6 bases respectively, with 11 bases between them. CDR3 sequence reads: CASSFPPGAEAFF. The DNA of the CDR3 is TGTGCCAGCAGCTTCCCCCCGGGAGCTGAAGCTTTCTTT.

V gene TRBV13 combines with J gene TRBJ1-1, with D perhaps matching TRBD1 (6 bases). CDR1 and CDR2 (germline): PRHDT, FYEKMQ (reference sequence). The CDR3 is 14 amino acids. Trimming removed 5 bases from V and 0 bases from J, with 10 bases in between. CDR3 loop: CASSAGQLNTEAFF. In nucleotides, the CDR3 is TGTGCCAGCAGCGCCGGACAGTTGAACACTGAAGCTTTCTTT.

V and J are TRBV19 and TRBJ2-5, with D possibly being TRBD2 (7 bases). The CDR3 has 16 residues. The V end lost 3 bases, the J end lost 4 bases, and 18 bases lay between the germline ends. The germline CDR1 and CDR2 sequences are LNHDA and SQIVND (reference sequence). CDR3 protein: CASSIGGGLRGETQYF. The CDR3 nucleotides are TGTGCCAGTAGTATTGGGGGGGGGCTCAGGGGAGAGACCCAGTACTTC.

This clone was seen just once. The chain carries TRBV30 and TRBJ1-2, with 9 bases lining up with TRBD1. The CDR3 totals 14 residues. Losses at the gene ends were 0 bases for V and 5 bases for J; bases not matched to a gene: 4. The V gene's germline CDR1 is GTSNPN and CDR2 SVGIG (reference sequence). In DNA form, the CDR3 reads TGTGCCTGGAGTGTAGGGACAGGGAGTTATGGCTACACCTTC. It specifies CAWSVGTGSYGYTF. Filled out from reference TRBV30 and TRBJ1-2, the complete variable domain reads SQTIHQWPATLVQPVGSPLSLECTVEGTSNPNLYWYRQAAGRGLQLLFYSVGIGQISSEVPQNLSASRPQDRQFILSSKKLLLSDSGFYLCAWSVGTGSYGYTFGSGTRLTVV.

V is TRBV5-8 and J is TRBJ2-3; D is undetermined. The V gene lost 3 bases and the J gene lost 0 bases, with 11 bases spanning the gap. Germline CDR1 reads SGHTS; CDR2 reads YDEGEE. This CDR3 comprises 15 residues. CDR3 nucleotide sequence: TGTGCCAGCAGCTCCCGTGGGCATAGCACAGATACGCAGTATTTT. This codes for CASSSRGHSTDTQYF.

Only a few counts were recorded for this clone. This sequence joins TRBV7-3 and TRBJ1-6; D is possibly TRBD1 (5 bases). V gave up 4 bases and J gave up 4 bases, with 5 bases separating them. Germline CDR1 and CDR2: SGHTA and FQGTGA. CDR3 size: 13 residues. DNA of the CDR3: TGTGCCAGCAGCTCAGGGTATAATTCACCCCTCCACTTT. It encodes CASSSGYNSPLHF.

This rearrangement joins TRBV7-9 to TRBJ1-2; TRBD1 aligns across 7 bases. Germline V CDR1 and CDR2: SEHNR, FQNEAQ (reference sequence). Unmatched junction bases numbered 5, after V lost 5 bases and J lost 8 bases. The CDR3 covers 12 residues. The CDR3 reads CASSDRVEGYTF. CDR3 nucleotide sequence: TGTGCCAGCAGCGACAGGGTGGAAGGCTACACCTTC.

The CDR3 is CASSSSTSLLPYYGYTF. The CDR3 coding sequence is TGTGCCAGCAGCTCCTCGACCTCACTACTCCCCTACTATGGCTACACCTTC. The V gene is TRBV7-2, the J gene TRBJ1-2; D is undetermined. From germline, CDR1 is SGHTA and CDR2 FQGNSA. Trimming took off 4 bases at V and 3 bases at J, with 21 bases between the two ends. The CDR3 is 17 amino acids.

This clone was seen only a few times. The chain is built from TRBV11-3 and TRBJ2-1, with D possibly matching TRBD2 (5 bases). CDR1 SGHNT and CDR2 YENEEA come from the germline V gene. The V end lost 2 bases, the J end lost 7 bases, and 12 bases lay between the germline ends. The CDR3 spans 14 residues. The CDR3 here is CASSLSGPSNEQFF. In DNA, the CDR3 is TGTGCCAGCAGCTTAAGCGGTCCTTCTAATGAGCAGTTCTTC.

The table lists this clone with a few counts. The CDR3 region has the DNA TGTGCCACCAGTGAGGCCCCTGGGGGCGAATCTAACTATGGCTACACCTTC. This translates into CATSEAPGGESNYGYTF. V and J are TRBV24-1 and TRBJ1-2, with a possible D match to TRBD1 (6 bases). Germline values: CDR1 KGHDR, CDR2 SFDVKD. Trimming cost V 4 bases and J 0 bases, with 17 bases left between them. The length of the CDR3 is 17 residues.

J is TRBJ1-1 and V is TRBV29-1; D perhaps matches TRBD1 (6 bases). The germline V gene encodes CDR1 SQVTM and CDR2 ANQGSEA. The length of the CDR3 is 13 residues. V was shortened by 6 bases and J by 1 base, with 12 bases between the two germline ends. DNA of the CDR3: TGCAGCGTGGGGGGGCATGCGAACACTGAAGCTTTCTTT. Protein sequence: CSVGGHANTEAFF.

The genes are TRBV6-1 and TRBJ2-7; TRBD1 agrees at 7 bases. V shed 2 bases and J 0 bases; nucleotides not matched to a gene: 4. The CDR3 length is 15 residues. Per the germline V gene, CDR1 is MNHNS and CDR2 is SASEGT. The CDR3 is CASSEPGQVSYEQYF. For the CDR3, the DNA is TGTGCCAGCAGTGAACCAGGACAGGTCTCCTACGAGCAGTACTTC.